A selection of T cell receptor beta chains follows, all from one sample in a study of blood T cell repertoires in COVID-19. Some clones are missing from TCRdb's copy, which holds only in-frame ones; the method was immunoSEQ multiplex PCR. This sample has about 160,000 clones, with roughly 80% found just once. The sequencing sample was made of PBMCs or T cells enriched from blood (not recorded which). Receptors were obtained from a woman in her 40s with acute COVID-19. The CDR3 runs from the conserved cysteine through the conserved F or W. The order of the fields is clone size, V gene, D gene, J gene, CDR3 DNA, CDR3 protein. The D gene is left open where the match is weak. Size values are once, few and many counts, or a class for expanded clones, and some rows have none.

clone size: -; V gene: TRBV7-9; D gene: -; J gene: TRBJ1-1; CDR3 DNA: TGTGCCAGCAGCTCGGACACCTCGAGGAACACTGAAGCTTTCTTT; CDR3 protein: CASSSDTSRNTEAFF
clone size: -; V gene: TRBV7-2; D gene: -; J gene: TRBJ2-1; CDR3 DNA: TGTGCCAGCAGCTTAGGTCGGGTGGTTGAGCAGTTCTTC; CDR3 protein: CASSLGRVVEQFF
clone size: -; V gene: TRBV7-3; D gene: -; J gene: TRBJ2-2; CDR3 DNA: TGTGCCAGCAGCCCCCTGGGAGCGACCGGGGAGCTGTTTTTT; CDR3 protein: CASSPLGATGELFF
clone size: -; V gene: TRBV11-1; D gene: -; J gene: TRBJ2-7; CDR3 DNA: TGTGCCAGCAGCTTAGATATCAGCTCCTACGAGCAGTACTTC; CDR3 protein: CASSLDISSYEQYF
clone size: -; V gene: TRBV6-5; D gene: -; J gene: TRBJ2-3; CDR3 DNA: TGTGCCAGCAGTTACACGGGGTTGGCTACGCAGTATTTT; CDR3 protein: CASSYTGLATQYF
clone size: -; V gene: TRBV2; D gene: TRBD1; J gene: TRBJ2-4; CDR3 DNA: TGTGCCAGCGGGCCGGGACAGGGGGCAAACATTCAGTACTTC; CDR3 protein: CASGPGQGANIQYF
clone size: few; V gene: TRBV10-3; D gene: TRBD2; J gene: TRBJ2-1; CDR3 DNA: TGTGCCATCAGGGAGCGGGAGAGGGGTATTGAGCAGTTCTTC; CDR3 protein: CAIRERERGIEQFF
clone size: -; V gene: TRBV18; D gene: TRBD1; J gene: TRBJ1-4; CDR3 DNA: TGTGCCAGCTCACCCGGGGACAGTGGGGAAAAACTGTTTTTT; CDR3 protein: CASSPGDSGEKLFF
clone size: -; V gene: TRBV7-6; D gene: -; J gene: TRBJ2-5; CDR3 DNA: TGTGCCAGCAGCTTTTCGGGAGTGGGAGAGACCCAGTACTTC; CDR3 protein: CASSFSGVGETQYF
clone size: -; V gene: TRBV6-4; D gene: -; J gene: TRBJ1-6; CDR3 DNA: TGTGCCATCCCCCCTCGGGCCCTTGACAGGTCGCCCCTCCACTTT; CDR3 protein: CAIPPRALDRSPLHF
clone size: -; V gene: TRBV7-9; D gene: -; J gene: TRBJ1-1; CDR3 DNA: TGTGCCAGCAGCTCCAGGGTGACCGGCACTGAAGCTTTCTTT; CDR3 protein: CASSSRVTGTEAFF
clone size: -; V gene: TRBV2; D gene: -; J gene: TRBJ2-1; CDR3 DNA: TGTGCCAGCAGTACCGGACTTAACAATGAGCAGTTCTTC; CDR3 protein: CASSTGLNNEQFF
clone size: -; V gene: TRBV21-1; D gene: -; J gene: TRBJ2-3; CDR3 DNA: TGTGCCAGCAATCCTAGCGGAGGACATAGCACAGATACGCAGTATTTT; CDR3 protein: CASNPSGGHSTDTQYF
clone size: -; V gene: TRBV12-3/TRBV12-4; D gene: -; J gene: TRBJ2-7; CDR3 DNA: TGTGCCAGCGGGGGCTCCCCCTACGAGCAGTACTTC; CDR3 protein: CASGGSPYEQYF
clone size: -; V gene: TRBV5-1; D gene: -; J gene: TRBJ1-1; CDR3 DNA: TGCGCCAGCAGCTTGGATGGAGGAACTGAAGCTTTCTTT; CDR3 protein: CASSLDGGTEAFF
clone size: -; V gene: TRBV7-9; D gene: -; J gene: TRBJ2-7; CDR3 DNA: TGTGCCAGCAGCACTACAGGGTTCGACGAGCAGTACTTC; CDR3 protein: CASSTTGFDEQYF
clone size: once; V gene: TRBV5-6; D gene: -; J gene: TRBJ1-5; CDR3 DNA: TGTGCCAGCAGCTTGGGGACAAAACAGCCCCAGCATTTT; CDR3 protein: CASSLGTKQPQHF
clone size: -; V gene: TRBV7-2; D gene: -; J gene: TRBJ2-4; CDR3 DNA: TGTGCCAGCAGCTTTCCACCGTGGCGGGGCACCGATGGAGACATTCAGTACTTC; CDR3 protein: CASSFPPWRGTDGDIQYF
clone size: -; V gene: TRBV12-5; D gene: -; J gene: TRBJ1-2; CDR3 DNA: TGTGCTAGTTCTGCCTCTCGGACAGTTTTCTATGGCTACACCTTC; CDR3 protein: CASSASRTVFYGYTF
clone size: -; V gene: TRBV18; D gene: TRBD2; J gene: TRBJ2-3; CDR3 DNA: TGTGCCAGCTCACCCCAGCGGGAGACAGATACGCAGTATTTT; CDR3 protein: CASSPQRETDTQYF
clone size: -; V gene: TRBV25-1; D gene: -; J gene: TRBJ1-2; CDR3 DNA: TGTGCCAGCAGTGAAACCCCGGACAAGGGCTATGGCTACACCTTC; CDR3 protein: CASSETPDKGYGYTF
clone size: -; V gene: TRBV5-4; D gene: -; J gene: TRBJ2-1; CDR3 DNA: TGTGCCAGCAGGGCGGGAAGCTCCTACAATGAGCAGTTCTTC; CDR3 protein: CASRAGSSYNEQFF
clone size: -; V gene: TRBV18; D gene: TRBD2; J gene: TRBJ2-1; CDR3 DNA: TGTGCCAGCTCACCACGAGCGGGAGGGCCAAGCTCCTACAATGAGCAGTTCTTC; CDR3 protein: CASSPRAGGPSSYNEQFF
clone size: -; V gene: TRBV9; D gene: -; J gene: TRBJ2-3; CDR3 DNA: TGTGCCAGCAGCGTAGTGGGGGGTCTGACAGATACGCAGTATTTT; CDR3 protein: CASSVVGGLTDTQYF
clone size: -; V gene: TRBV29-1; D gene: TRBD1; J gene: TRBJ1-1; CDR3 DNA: TGCAGTACTTACAGGGGGCCGAACACTGAAGCTTTCTTT; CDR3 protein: CSTYRGPNTEAFF
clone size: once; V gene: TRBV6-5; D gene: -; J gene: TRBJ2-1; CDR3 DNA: TGTGCCAGCAGTAGCGGCTTTTCCTACAATGAGCAGTTCTTC; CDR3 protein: CASSSGFSYNEQFF
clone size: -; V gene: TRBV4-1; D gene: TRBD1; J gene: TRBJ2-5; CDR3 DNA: TGCGCCAGCAGCCAAGATCGAACAGGGGGCTGGGGGACCCAGTACTTC; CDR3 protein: CASSQDRTGGWGTQYF
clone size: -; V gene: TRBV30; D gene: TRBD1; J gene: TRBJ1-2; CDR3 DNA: TGTGCCTCCCGAGGACTTGACAGGGACCTATACTATGGCTACACCTTC; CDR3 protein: CASRGLDRDLYYGYTF
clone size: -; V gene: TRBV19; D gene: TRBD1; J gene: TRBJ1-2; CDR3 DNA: TGTGCCAGTAGTAGCGACAGGGTCTGGAATGGCTACACCTTC; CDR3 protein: CASSSDRVWNGYTF
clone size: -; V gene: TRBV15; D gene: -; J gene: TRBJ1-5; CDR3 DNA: TGTGCCACCAGCAGAGATTTGTCAGGCGAAGGAATCAATCAGCCCCAGCATTTT; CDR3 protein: CATSRDLSGEGINQPQHF